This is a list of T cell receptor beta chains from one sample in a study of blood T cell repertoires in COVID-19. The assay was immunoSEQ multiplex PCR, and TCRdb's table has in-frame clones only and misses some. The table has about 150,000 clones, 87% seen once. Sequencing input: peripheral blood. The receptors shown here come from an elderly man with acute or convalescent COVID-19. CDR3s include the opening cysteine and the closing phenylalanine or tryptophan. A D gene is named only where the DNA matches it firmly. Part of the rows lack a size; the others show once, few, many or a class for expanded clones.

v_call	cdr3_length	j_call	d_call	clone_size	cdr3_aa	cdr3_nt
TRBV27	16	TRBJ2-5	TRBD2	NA	CASSSYASGQQETQYF	TGTGCCAGCAGTTCCTACGCTAGCGGACAACAAGAGACCCAGTACTTC
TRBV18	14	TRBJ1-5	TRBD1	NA	CASSPDRGNQPQHF	TGTGCCAGCTCACCAGACAGGGGGAATCAGCCCCAGCATTTT
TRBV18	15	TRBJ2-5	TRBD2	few	CASSPLAGDPTTQYF	TGTGCCAGCTCACCCCTAGCGGGGGACCCCACGACCCAGTACTTC
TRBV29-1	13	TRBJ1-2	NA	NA	CSVEEAGVTGYTF	TGCAGCGTTGAAGAGGCAGGGGTGACGGGCTACACCTTC
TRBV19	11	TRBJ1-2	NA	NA	CATRGSDGYTF	TGTGCCACCCGGGGTTCTGACGGCTACACCTTC
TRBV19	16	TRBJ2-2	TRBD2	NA	CASSDPSGKNTGELFF	TGTGCCAGTAGCGACCCTAGCGGGAAGAACACCGGGGAGCTGTTTTTT
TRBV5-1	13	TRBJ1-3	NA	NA	CASSPRTGNTIYF	TGCGCCAGCAGCCCACGGACAGGAAACACCATATATTTT
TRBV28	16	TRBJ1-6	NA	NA	CASSSGGNLYNSPLHF	TGTGCCAGCTCTTCGGGGGGGAACCTCTATAATTCACCCCTCCACTTT
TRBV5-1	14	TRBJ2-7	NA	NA	CASSPDPEAGEQYF	TGCGCCAGCAGCCCCGACCCGGAGGCGGGGGAGCAGTACTTC
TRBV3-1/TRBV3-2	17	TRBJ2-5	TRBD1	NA	CASSQDPPAGGWETQYF	TGTGCCAGCAGCCAAGACCCCCCTGCAGGGGGCTGGGAGACCCAGTACTTC
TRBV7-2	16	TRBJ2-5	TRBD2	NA	CASSLAASGGQETQYF	TGTGCCAGCAGCTTAGCTGCTAGCGGGGGTCAAGAGACCCAGTACTTC
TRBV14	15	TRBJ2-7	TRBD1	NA	CASSQDWTGGAEQYF	TGTGCCAGCAGCCAAGATTGGACAGGGGGAGCCGAGCAGTACTTC
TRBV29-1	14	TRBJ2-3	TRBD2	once	CSVEGGLPTDTQYF	TGCAGCGTTGAGGGGGGACTACCCACAGATACGCAGTATTTT
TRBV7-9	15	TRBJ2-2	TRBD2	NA	CASSFGGASAGELFF	TGTGCCAGCAGCTTCGGGGGGGCCAGTGCCGGGGAGCTGTTTTTT
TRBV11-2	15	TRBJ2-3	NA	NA	CASSSGLGSTDTQYF	TGTGCCAGCAGCTCCGGGTTGGGTTCCACAGATACGCAGTATTTT
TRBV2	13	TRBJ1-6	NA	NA	CASSEQVNSPLHF	TGTGCCAGCAGTGAACAGGTGAATTCACCCCTCCACTTT
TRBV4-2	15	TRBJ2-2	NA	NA	CASSPVGGNTGELFF	TGTGCCAGCAGCCCCGTTGGAGGTAACACCGGGGAGCTGTTTTTT
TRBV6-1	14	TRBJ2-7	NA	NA	CASSELAPTYEQYF	TGTGCCAGCAGTGAATTGGCCCCAACCTACGAGCAGTACTTC
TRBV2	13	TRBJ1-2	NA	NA	CASNRQENYGYTF	TGTGCCAGCAACCGGCAGGAAAACTATGGCTACACCTTC
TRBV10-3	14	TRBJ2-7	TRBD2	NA	CAIKGLASSYEQYF	TGTGCCATCAAGGGACTAGCCAGCTCCTACGAGCAGTACTTC
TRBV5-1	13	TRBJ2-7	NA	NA	CASSFRDPTTQYF	TGCGCCAGCAGCTTCAGGGATCCTACGACGCAGTACTTC
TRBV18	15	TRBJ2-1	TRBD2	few	CASSPDSGSYNEQFF	TGTGCCAGCTCACCAGACAGCGGGAGTTACAATGAGCAGTTCTTC
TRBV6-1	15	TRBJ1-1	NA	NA	CASSEAVLPGTEAFF	TGTGCCAGCAGTGAAGCCGTTCTACCGGGCACTGAAGCTTTCTTT
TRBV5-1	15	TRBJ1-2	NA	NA	CASNYASQGIDGYTF	TGCGCCAGCAACTACGCGTCGCAGGGCATCGATGGCTACACCTTC
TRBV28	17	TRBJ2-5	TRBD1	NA	CASSLPGTGYSGETQYF	TGTGCCAGCAGTTTACCCGGGACAGGGTATTCGGGAGAGACCCAGTACTTC
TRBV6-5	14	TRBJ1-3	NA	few	CASRAGTIGDTIYF	TGTGCCAGCAGAGCTGGGACAATAGGGGACACCATATATTTT
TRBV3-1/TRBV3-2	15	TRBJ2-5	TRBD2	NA	CASSQGGGPQETQYF	TGTGCCAGCAGCCAAGGCGGGGGACCCCAAGAGACCCAGTACTTC
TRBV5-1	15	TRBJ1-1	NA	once	CASSLDRVVNTEAFF	TGCGCCAGCAGCTTGGACAGGGTGGTGAACACTGAAGCTTTCTTT
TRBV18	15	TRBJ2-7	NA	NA	CASSPTRGARDEQYF	TGTGCCAGCTCACCGACCCGGGGGGCTAGGGACGAGCAGTACTTC
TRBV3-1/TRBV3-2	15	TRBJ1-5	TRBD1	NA	CASSQGTGGYQPQHF	TGTGCCAGCAGCCAAGGGACAGGGGGGTATCAGCCCCAGCATTTT
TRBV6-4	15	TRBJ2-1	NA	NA	CASSEQGSSYNEQFF	TGTGCCAGCAGTGAGCAGGGGAGCTCCTACAATGAGCAGTTCTTC
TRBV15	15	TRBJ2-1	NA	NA	CATSRDLLASNEQFF	TGTGCCACCAGCAGAGATCTTCTCGCGAGCAATGAGCAGTTCTTC
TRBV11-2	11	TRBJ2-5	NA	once	CASRGVETQYF	TGTGCCAGCAGAGGGGTGGAGACCCAGTACTTC
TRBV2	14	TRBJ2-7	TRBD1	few	CASSDRTGSYEQYF	TGTGCCAGCAGTGACCGGACAGGCTCCTACGAGCAGTACTTC
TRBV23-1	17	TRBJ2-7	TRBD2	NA	CASSLGTSGIRTYEQYF	TGCGCCAGCAGTTTGGGGACTAGCGGGATCAGGACCTACGAGCAGTACTTC
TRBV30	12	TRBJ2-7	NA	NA	CAQGNSTYEQYF	TGTGCCCAGGGAAACAGTACCTACGAGCAGTACTTC
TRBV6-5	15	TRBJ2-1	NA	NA	CASGAIQNSYNEQFF	TGTGCCAGCGGGGCCATCCAAAACTCCTACAATGAGCAGTTCTTC
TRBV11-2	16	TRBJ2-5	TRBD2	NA	CASSPSTSGGRETQYF	TGTGCCAGCAGCCCCTCCACTAGCGGGGGGAGGGAGACCCAGTACTTC
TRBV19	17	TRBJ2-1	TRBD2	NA	CASSLSRRGGDTNEQFF	TGTGCCAGTAGTTTGAGCCGGCGGGGGGGCGATACCAATGAGCAGTTCTTC